The present entry profiles one TCR beta chain with its context. The target antigen is unknown. Measured with immunoSEQ multiplex PCR; TCRdb has only the in-frame clones, and not every one. The table has 45,000 or so clones, about 72% seen once. These data are taken from a study of radiotherapy plus CTLA-4 blockade in lung cancer. For the study at large: Patients showed objective responses in about a sixth of cases, and disease control was achieved by approximately 33%. Overall study findings and caveats: Blood saw expansion of tumor-derived TCR clones after radiotherapy plus ipilimumab.

The CDR3 covers 16 residues. From germline, CDR1 is SGHRS and CDR2 YFSETQ. Between the trimmed V and J ends, which lost 0 bases and 4 bases, there was a span of 14 bases. Patients in the study, people with chemo-refractory metastatic non-small-cell lung cancer, received focal radiation plus ipilimumab CTLA-4 blockade. This TCR was recovered from a human donor with non-small cell lung cancer who had stable disease on radiotherapy plus ipilimumab. Source: peripheral blood, taken from a patient treated with radiotherapy plus ipilimumab. The V and J genes are TRBV5-1 and TRBJ1-3; a possible D gene is TRBD1 (6 bases). DNA of the CDR3: TGCGCCAGCAGCTTGGTTGTCAGGGGCTCCGGAAACACCATATATTTT. Translation gives CASSLVVRGSGNTIYF.